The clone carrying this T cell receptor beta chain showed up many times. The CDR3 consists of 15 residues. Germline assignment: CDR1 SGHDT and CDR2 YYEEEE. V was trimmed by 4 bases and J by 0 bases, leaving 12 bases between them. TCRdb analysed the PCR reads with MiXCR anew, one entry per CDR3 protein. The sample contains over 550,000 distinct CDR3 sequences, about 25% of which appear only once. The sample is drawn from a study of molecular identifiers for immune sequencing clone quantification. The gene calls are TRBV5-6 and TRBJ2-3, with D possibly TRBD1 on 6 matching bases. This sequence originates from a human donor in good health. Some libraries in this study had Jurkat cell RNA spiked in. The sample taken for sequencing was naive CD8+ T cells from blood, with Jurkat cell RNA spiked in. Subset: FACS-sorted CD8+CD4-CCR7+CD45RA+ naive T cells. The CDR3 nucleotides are TGTGCCAGCAGCGGGACAAGGGGTAGCACAGATACGCAGTATTTT. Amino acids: CASSGTRGSTDTQYF.